Listed below are T cell receptor beta chains from one sample, sequenced in a study of identical twins. Each CDR3 protein gets one entry after TCRdb re-called the 5' RACE reads with MiXCR. The table records approximately 300,000 distinct CDR3 sequences, more than 8% of them present only once. This sample also appeared in a second study, on yellow fever vaccine responses in identical twins.

The sequenced sample was CD8+ T cells sorted from blood. All receptors derive from a woman aged 18-29 years in good health. CDR3s include the opening cysteine and the closing phenylalanine or tryptophan. The order of the fields is J gene, clone size, V gene, D gene, CDR3 DNA, CDR3 protein. The D gene is left open where the match is weak. Size tells how often a clone was seen (once, few, many) or the class of an expanded clone, and some rows leave it out.

j_gene: TRBJ2-6
abundance: many
v_gene: TRBV6-1
d_gene: NA
CDR3nt: TGTGCCAGCAGCGTCCACCACTCTGGGGCCAACGTCCTGACTTTC
CDR3aa: CASSVHHSGANVLTF

j_gene: TRBJ2-7
abundance: many
v_gene: TRBV2
d_gene: NA
CDR3nt: TGTGCCAGCAGTGATGTAGGGTCTTCCTACGAGCAGTACTTC
CDR3aa: CASSDVGSSYEQYF

j_gene: TRBJ1-1
abundance: many
v_gene: TRBV7-8
d_gene: NA
CDR3nt: TGTGCCAGCAGCCTTCTGATCCCCGGGACAACGGACGATGAAGCTTTCTTT
CDR3aa: CASSLLIPGTTDDEAFF

j_gene: TRBJ1-5
abundance: NA
v_gene: TRBV3-1
d_gene: TRBD1
CDR3nt: TGTGCCAGCAGCCAAGAAAGGGACAGGGGGCTAGGTGAGCCCCAGCATTTT
CDR3aa: CASSQERDRGLGEPQHF

j_gene: TRBJ2-7
abundance: few
v_gene: TRBV28
d_gene: NA
CDR3nt: TGTGCCAGCAGTTTTATTGACGAGCAGTACTTC
CDR3aa: CASSFIDEQYF

j_gene: TRBJ2-1
abundance: many
v_gene: TRBV29-1
d_gene: NA
CDR3nt: TGCAGCGTTGACCCCATACCGGACGGAGACAATGAGCAGTTCTTC
CDR3aa: CSVDPIPDGDNEQFF

j_gene: TRBJ1-1
abundance: few
v_gene: TRBV6-1
d_gene: NA
CDR3nt: TGTGCCAGCAGTGAAAGCCATCTGTACAGGGAGAACACTGAAGCTTTCTTT
CDR3aa: CASSESHLYRENTEAFF

j_gene: TRBJ1-1
abundance: NA
v_gene: TRBV27
d_gene: TRBD1
CDR3nt: TGTGCCAGCAGTTCCAAGGGGGCAACGAACACTGAAGCTTTCTTT
CDR3aa: CASSSKGATNTEAFF

j_gene: TRBJ2-3
abundance: many
v_gene: TRBV7-9
d_gene: TRBD2
CDR3nt: TGTGCCGGGACTAGCGGGCGGTCAACAGATACGCAGTATTTT
CDR3aa: CAGTSGRSTDTQYF

j_gene: TRBJ2-3
abundance: few
v_gene: TRBV27
d_gene: NA
CDR3nt: TGTGCCAGCAGTTTACGCGCTGACCGCGGAGATACGCAGTATTTT
CDR3aa: CASSLRADRGDTQYF

j_gene: TRBJ2-5
abundance: few
v_gene: TRBV24-1
d_gene: TRBD2
CDR3nt: TGTGCCACCAGTGTCCAGGGGACGGGACTAGAGGAGACCCAGTACTTC
CDR3aa: CATSVQGTGLEETQYF

j_gene: TRBJ2-1
abundance: NA
v_gene: TRBV30
d_gene: NA
CDR3nt: TGTGCCTGGGACTCCTCCTACAATGAGCAGTTCTTC
CDR3aa: CAWDSSYNEQFF

j_gene: TRBJ2-7
abundance: NA
v_gene: TRBV20-1
d_gene: NA
CDR3nt: TGCAGTGCTAGTCCCCCTGGGCAGGGGACGCAATCCTACGAGCAGTACTTC
CDR3aa: CSASPPGQGTQSYEQYF

j_gene: TRBJ1-1
abundance: many
v_gene: TRBV7-8
d_gene: NA
CDR3nt: TGTGCCAGCAGCTTAGATTACAGAAATGACGCTGAAGCTTTCTTT
CDR3aa: CASSLDYRNDAEAFF

j_gene: TRBJ2-7
abundance: many
v_gene: TRBV11-2
d_gene: TRBD2
CDR3nt: TGTGCCAGCAGCTTAACTAGCGGGAGATTATACGAGCAGTACTTC
CDR3aa: CASSLTSGRLYEQYF

j_gene: TRBJ2-4
abundance: NA
v_gene: TRBV11-2
d_gene: NA
CDR3nt: TGTGCCAGCAGCTTAGTCACTAGCAACATTCAGTACTTC
CDR3aa: CASSLVTSNIQYF

j_gene: TRBJ1-3
abundance: many
v_gene: TRBV5-5
d_gene: NA
CDR3nt: TGTGCCAGCAGCTTGGCCGCTGGCTCTGGAAACACCATATATTTT
CDR3aa: CASSLAAGSGNTIYF

j_gene: TRBJ2-5
abundance: NA
v_gene: TRBV24-1
d_gene: NA
CDR3nt: TGTGCCACCAGTGTAGGGGCAGAGACCCAGTACTTC
CDR3aa: CATSVGAETQYF

j_gene: TRBJ2-2
abundance: NA
v_gene: TRBV9
d_gene: TRBD1
CDR3nt: TGTGCCAGCAGCGCCTCCGGGACAGGGGGCACCGGGGAGCTGTTTTTT
CDR3aa: CASSASGTGGTGELFF

j_gene: TRBJ2-7
abundance: NA
v_gene: TRBV7-8
d_gene: NA
CDR3nt: TGTGCCAGCAGCTCGAAATCGATTGTCTACGAGCAGTACTTC
CDR3aa: CASSSKSIVYEQYF

j_gene: TRBJ2-7
abundance: few
v_gene: TRBV10-1
d_gene: NA
CDR3nt: TGCGCCAGCACCGAACAGAGGCCTACCTACGAGCAGTACTTC
CDR3aa: CASTEQRPTYEQYF

j_gene: TRBJ2-2
abundance: many
v_gene: TRBV27
d_gene: NA
CDR3nt: TGTGCCAGCAGTTTGAGGGGGACCGGGGAGCTGTTTTTT
CDR3aa: CASSLRGTGELFF

j_gene: TRBJ2-7
abundance: many
v_gene: TRBV7-4
d_gene: TRBD2
CDR3nt: TGTGCCAGCAGCCAAGGGACTAGCGGGAGGTACGAGCAGTACTTC
CDR3aa: CASSQGTSGRYEQYF

j_gene: TRBJ2-1
abundance: NA
v_gene: TRBV7-8
d_gene: NA
CDR3nt: TGTGCCAGCAGCTCGACGGACAGCCACAATGAGCAGTTCTTC
CDR3aa: CASSSTDSHNEQFF

j_gene: TRBJ2-7
abundance: many
v_gene: TRBV20-1
d_gene: NA
CDR3nt: TGCAGTGCTAGAGACTCGCAGGGAGGACTCTCCTACGAGCAGTACTTC
CDR3aa: CSARDSQGGLSYEQYF

j_gene: TRBJ2-3
abundance: few
v_gene: TRBV2
d_gene: TRBD1
CDR3nt: TGTGCCTCCCCCAAGGGACAGGCAAGCCCAGGAGATACGCAGTATTTT
CDR3aa: CASPKGQASPGDTQYF

j_gene: TRBJ2-7
abundance: many
v_gene: TRBV27
d_gene: NA
CDR3nt: TGTGCCAGCAGTTCTCAGGGATACGAGCAGTACTTC
CDR3aa: CASSSQGYEQYF

j_gene: TRBJ2-2
abundance: many
v_gene: TRBV29-1
d_gene: TRBD1
CDR3nt: TGCAGCGTGACAGGGGCGAACACCGGGGAGCTGTTTTTT
CDR3aa: CSVTGANTGELFF

j_gene: TRBJ2-3
abundance: NA
v_gene: TRBV9
d_gene: NA
CDR3nt: TGTGCCAGCAGCGTAGGGGGGGATCCAGATACGCAGTATTTT
CDR3aa: CASSVGGDPDTQYF

j_gene: TRBJ1-2
abundance: few
v_gene: TRBV6-5
d_gene: NA
CDR3nt: TGTGCCAGCAGTTACACGGCGACCTATGGCTACACCTTC
CDR3aa: CASSYTATYGYTF

j_gene: TRBJ2-7
abundance: many
v_gene: TRBV4-1
d_gene: NA
CDR3nt: TGCGCCAGCAGCCCTATCCGGGACTTAAACTCCTACGAGCAGTACTTC
CDR3aa: CASSPIRDLNSYEQYF

j_gene: TRBJ2-7
abundance: few
v_gene: TRBV11-2
d_gene: NA
CDR3nt: TGTGCCAGCAGCTCGTCTCCGGGACTTATGTCCTACGAGCAGTACTTC
CDR3aa: CASSSSPGLMSYEQYF

j_gene: TRBJ1-1
abundance: few
v_gene: TRBV7-3
d_gene: NA
CDR3nt: TGTGCCAGCAGCTTATTAATGAACACTGAAGCTTTCTTT
CDR3aa: CASSLLMNTEAFF

j_gene: TRBJ2-3
abundance: few
v_gene: TRBV18
d_gene: NA
CDR3nt: TGTGCCAGCTCACCACCGCTGAGGACGGACACAGATACGCAGTATTTT
CDR3aa: CASSPPLRTDTDTQYF

j_gene: TRBJ1-5
abundance: many
v_gene: TRBV2
d_gene: NA
CDR3nt: TGTGCCAGCAGTGAAGAAAGGGGCCAGTCCCAGCATTTT
CDR3aa: CASSEERGQSQHF

j_gene: TRBJ2-3
abundance: NA
v_gene: TRBV15
d_gene: NA
CDR3nt: TGTGCCACCAGCAGAGATGAGGGGGCAGATACGCAGTATTTT
CDR3aa: CATSRDEGADTQYF

j_gene: TRBJ2-2
abundance: many
v_gene: TRBV20-1
d_gene: TRBD2
CDR3nt: TGCAGTGCCCGAACTAGCGGGGGGAACACCGGAGAGCTGTTTTTT
CDR3aa: CSARTSGGNTGELFF

j_gene: TRBJ2-2
abundance: many
v_gene: TRBV12-3/TRBV12-4
d_gene: TRBD2
CDR3nt: TGTGCCAGCAGTTCAGGACTAGTCAACACCGGGGAGCTGTTTTTT
CDR3aa: CASSSGLVNTGELFF

j_gene: TRBJ2-1
abundance: many
v_gene: TRBV6-5
d_gene: NA
CDR3nt: TGTGCCAGCAGTTACTTGGACGGGAACAATGAGCAGTTCTTC
CDR3aa: CASSYLDGNNEQFF

j_gene: TRBJ1-1
abundance: NA
v_gene: TRBV6-5
d_gene: NA
CDR3nt: TGTGCCAGCAGTTACTCAGTAGGGATGGAAGCTTTCTTT
CDR3aa: CASSYSVGMEAFF